The 32 T cell receptor beta chains reported below all come from one sample, sequenced in a study of T cell responses to AZD1222 COVID-19 vaccine. Repertoires were generated with immunoSEQ multiplex PCR, while TCRdb's copy carries only in-frame clones and drops some. The table includes 85,000 to 120,000 clones, about 88% detected once. This material consisted of peripheral blood, taken on day 0 of AZD1222 vaccination. The origin of the receptors is an adult in good health.

The chain combines TRBV12-3 or TRBV12-4 with TRBJ2-7, with D perhaps matching TRBD1 or TRBD2 (5 bases each). Trimming shortened V by 1 base and J by 7 bases, and 8 bases separated the two germline ends. This CDR3 is 12 amino acids long. The CDR3 DNA reads as TGTGCCAGCAGTTTAGGGGGGAATGAGCAGTACTTC. Encoded protein: CASSLGGNEQYF.

This clone was recorded only once. This chain joins TRBV11-2 and TRBJ1-1, with D possibly TRBD1 on 6 matching bases. V lost 3 bases and J 1 base, leaving 12 bases between the germline ends. The CDR3 consists of 15 residues. Germline V gives CDR1 SGHAT, CDR2 FQNNGV. The CDR3 region has the DNA TGTGCCAGCAGCTTTGGCAGGGGAGGGAACACTGAAGCTTTCTTT. Translating it yields CASSFGRGGNTEAFF. Full variable domain (outside the CDR3, taken from reference TRBV11-2 and TRBJ1-1): EAGVAQSPRYKIIEKRQSVAFWCNPISGHATLYWYQQILGQGPKLLIQFQNNGVVDDSQLPKDRFSAERLKGVDSTLKIQPAKLEDSAVYLCASSFGRGGNTEAFFGQGTRLTVV.

The chain's CDR3 is CAWSHMGEQYF. The CDR3 DNA reads TGTGCCTGGAGTCACATGGGCGAGCAGTACTTC. This chain uses TRBV30 with TRBJ2-7; D is ambiguous. Germline CDR1 GTSNPN, CDR2 SVGIG (reference sequence). This CDR3 region has 11 residues. Between the trimmed V and J ends, which lost 2 bases and 6 bases, there was a span of 8 bases. Full variable domain (missing parts from reference TRBV30 and TRBJ2-7): SQTIHQWPATLVQPVGSPLSLECTVEGTSNPNLYWYRQAAGRGLQLLFYSVGIGQISSEVPQNLSASRPQDRQFILSSKKLLLSDSGFYLCAWSHMGEQYFGPGTRLTVT.

V gene TRBV7-8 combines with J gene TRBJ2-7, with TRBD1 matching 8 bases. CDR1 and CDR2 (germline): SGHVS, FQNEAQ. The V and J ends lost 4 bases and 6 bases, in that order; junction bases with no gene match: 5. The CDR3 loop spans 13 amino acids. The DNA of the CDR3 is TGTGCCAGCAGCTCCGACAGGGGCGGCGAGCAGTACTTC. This codes for CASSSDRGGEQYF.

This clone was found once. The same CDR3 is also encoded by other DNA sequences in this sample. The gene calls are TRBV5-1 and TRBJ1-1; the D gene is possibly TRBD1 (5 bases). Trimming removed 2 bases from V and 2 bases from J, with 10 bases in between. The CDR3 loop spans 14 amino acids. Germline assignment: CDR1 SGHRS and CDR2 YFSETQ. CDR3: CASSFGQGNTEAFF. DNA for the CDR3: TGCGCCAGCAGCTTCGGGCAGGGAAACACTGAAGCTTTCTTT.

The V and J genes are TRBV30 and TRBJ1-6; 11 bases map to TRBD1. CDR1 is GTSNPN, CDR2 SVGIG, per germline (reference sequence). The J segment lost 7 bases and the V segment lost 4 bases, leaving 9 bases of the junction unmatched. This CDR3 has 16 amino acids. The CDR3, as DNA: TGTGCCTGGAAGATTTTCGGGACAGGGGGAAATTCACCCCTCCACTTT. It yields the protein CAWKIFGTGGNSPLHF.

The gene calls are TRBV28 and TRBJ2-1; 12 nucleotides match TRBD2. J gave up 4 bases and V 4 bases, and 2 bases lay outside the gene matches. The CDR3 has 15 amino acids. The V gene's germline CDR1 is MDHEN and CDR2 SYDVKM. DNA of the CDR3: TGTGCCAGCAGTTCTAGCGGGGGGGGTTACAATGAGCAGTTCTTC. The encoded protein is CASSSSGGGYNEQFF.

The chain uses TRBV30 and TRBJ1-2; TRBD1 might be the D (5 bases). This CDR3 contains 13 residues. Deletions cut 8 bases from V and 2 bases from J, with 15 bases between. Germline V CDR1 and CDR2: GTSNPN, SVGIG (reference sequence). Here the CDR3 reads CAEAGQGNYGYTF. The CDR3 DNA reads as TGTGCCGAGGCGGGGCAAGGCAACTATGGCTACACCTTC. Drawing the rest from reference TRBV30 and TRBJ1-2, the complete variable domain is SQTIHQWPATLVQPVGSPLSLECTVEGTSNPNLYWYRQAAGRGLQLLFYSVGIGQISSEVPQNLSASRPQDRQFILSSKKLLLSDSGFYLCAEAGQGNYGYTFGSGTRLTVV.

The chain's CDR3 is CASSYSGPDQPQHF. Here the CDR3 DNA reads TGTGCCAGCAGTTACTCGGGGCCGGATCAGCCCCAGCATTTT. This rearrangement joins TRBV6-2 or TRBV6-3 to TRBJ1-5; the D gene is possibly TRBD1 (5 bases). The CDR3 length is 14 residues. CDR1 MNHEY and CDR2 SVGEGT come from the germline V gene. V lost 0 bases and J 5 bases, leaving 8 bases between the germline ends.

This clone was detected only a few times. V is TRBV28 and J is TRBJ2-7; D remains ambiguous. Germline V gives CDR1 MDHEN, CDR2 SYDVKM. This CDR3 is 13 amino acids long. With 5 bases removed from V and 1 base from J, the gap between germline ends came to 9 bases. The CDR3, as DNA: TGTGCCAGCAGTGGTAAATTTTCCTACGAGCAGTACTTC. This sequence encodes CASSGKFSYEQYF.

The chain links TRBV2 to TRBJ2-7; D call uncertain. Trimming stripped 6 bases from V and 7 bases from J, with 10 bases between. There are 11 residues in the CDR3. The germline V gene has CDR1 SNHLY and CDR2 FYNNEI. This CDR3 is CASSRLLEQYF. CDR3 in DNA: TGTGCCAGCAGCAGGTTGTTGGAGCAGTACTTC.

A few counts support this clone. The chain links TRBV10-3 to TRBJ1-5; 7 bases map to TRBD1. The CDR3 length is 14 residues. V was pared by 9 bases and J by 1 base, with 6 bases of the junction left unmatched. CDR1 and CDR2 (germline): ENHRY, SYGVKD. CDR3 protein: CAISTGMSNQPQHF. The CDR3 region has the DNA TGTGCCATTTCGACAGGGATGAGCAATCAGCCCCAGCATTTT.

The V and J genes are TRBV5-6 and TRBJ2-3; the D gene could be TRBD1 or TRBD2 (5 bases each). CDR3 length equals 16 residues. Germline-derived CDR1 and CDR2 are SGHDT and YYEEEE. Trimming shortened V by 3 bases and J by 2 bases, and 16 bases separated the two germline ends. CDR3 amino acids: CASSSRGLGNTDTQYF. The CDR3 DNA sequence: TGTGCCAGCAGCTCCCGGGGCCTGGGGAACACAGATACGCAGTATTTT.

The genes are TRBV29-1 and TRBJ1-2; D gene ambiguous. Germline CDR1 is SQVTM and CDR2 is ANQGSEA. The length of the CDR3 is 13 residues. With 2 bases removed from V and 0 bases from J, the gap between germline ends came to 7 bases. CDR3 sequence: CSVERAPNYGYTF. Here the CDR3 DNA reads TGCAGCGTTGAACGTGCCCCTAACTATGGCTACACCTTC.

This chain connects TRBV29-1 to TRBJ2-7; D perhaps matches TRBD2 (5 bases). The V gene lost 0 bases and the J gene lost 2 bases, with 11 bases spanning the gap. Looked up from germline, CDR1 is SQVTM and CDR2 is ANQGSEA. The CDR3 sequence is 14 residues long. The CDR3 DNA reads TGCAGCGTTGAAGATTACGGGGATCCCTACGAGCAGTACTTC. It translates to CSVEDYGDPYEQYF.

V gene TRBV27 combines with J gene TRBJ2-1; 15 bases are shared with TRBD2. J lost 8 bases, V lost 2 bases, and 7 bases had no gene match. Per the germline V gene, CDR1 is MNHEY and CDR2 is SMNVEV (reference sequence). The CDR3 is 17 amino acids. The CDR3 protein is CASSLPRTSGRVDEQFF. DNA for the CDR3: TGTGCCAGCAGTTTACCCCGGACTAGCGGGAGGGTGGATGAGCAGTTCTTC.

This chain links TRBV5-1 with TRBJ2-2; D not certain. The CDR3 sequence is 12 residues long. V dropped 6 bases and J dropped 4 bases, with 7 bases sitting between them. The germline CDR1 and CDR2 sequences are SGHRS and YFSETQ. This CDR3 reads CASKDGTGELFF. The CDR3 DNA is TGCGCCAGCAAGGACGGCACCGGGGAGCTGTTTTTT.

Comment on this clone: The same CDR3 can be traced to other DNA sequences in this sample. V gene TRBV7-9 combines with J gene TRBJ1-5; D unclear. The CDR3 loop spans 13 amino acids. The germline V gene has CDR1 SEHNR and CDR2 FQNEAQ (reference sequence). The V and J ends lost 5 bases and 4 bases respectively, with 9 bases between them. The CDR3 DNA is TGTGCCAGCAGCCCGGGCGGGAATCAGCCCCAGCATTTT. Translation: CASSPGGNQPQHF. The whole variable domain, remainder taken from reference TRBV7-9 and TRBJ1-5, is DTGVSQNPRHKITKRGQNVTFRCDPISEHNRLYWYRQTLGQGPEFLTYFQNEAQLEKSRLLSDRFSAERPKGSFSTLEIQRTEQGDSAMYLCASSPGGNQPQHFGDGTRLSIL.

The V and J genes are TRBV14 and TRBJ2-2; maybe TRBD1 (5 bases). Trimming pared 4 bases from V and 5 bases from J, leaving 17 bases between. The CDR3 sequence is 16 residues long. Germline V gives CDR1 SGHDN, CDR2 FVKESK. CDR3 DNA sequence: TGTGCCAGCAGCCCCTTTTTAAGGGGCAGAACCGGGGAGCTGTTTTTT. Its protein is CASSPFLRGRTGELFF.

The chain carries TRBV4-1 and TRBJ2-1, with TRBD2 matching 9 bases. This CDR3 has 18 residues. V trimming: 1 base; J trimming: 4 bases; junction bases outside the gene matches: 11. Per germline, CDR1 MGHRA and CDR2 YSYEKL. CDR3 DNA sequence: TGCGCCAGCAGCCAAGGCAGCGGGAGGCCCTCAGCTTACAATGAGCAGTTCTTC. This codes for CASSQGSGRPSAYNEQFF.

This clone showed up just a few times. This chain uses TRBV15 with TRBJ2-7; 7 bases agree with TRBD1. There are 14 residues in the CDR3. Unmatched junction bases numbered 1, after V lost 2 bases and J lost 0 bases. Per the germline V gene, CDR1 is LNHNV and CDR2 is YYDKDF (reference sequence). The CDR3 loop is CATSRRTGSYEQYF. Written as DNA, the CDR3 is TGTGCCACCAGCAGACGGACAGGCTCCTACGAGCAGTACTTC. The full variable domain, completed using reference TRBV15 and TRBJ2-7, is DAMVIQNPRYQVTQFGKPVTLSCSQTLNHNVMYWYQQKSSQAPKLLFHYYDKDFNNEADTPDNFQSRRPNTSFCFLDIRSPGLGDTAMYLCATSRRTGSYEQYFGPGTRLTVT.

This clone appeared a single time. The V call is TRBV6-2 or TRBV6-3, the J call TRBJ2-3, with a weak D call TRBD1 (5 bases). The germline CDR1 and CDR2 sequences are MNHEY and SVGEGT. V lost 0 bases to trimming and J lost 0 bases, with 19 bases between them. The CDR3 runs 19 residues. CDR3 sequence: CASSYSAGHQGTSTDTQYF. The CDR3 DNA is TGTGCCAGCAGTTACTCAGCAGGCCATCAGGGAACTAGCACAGATACGCAGTATTTT.

V is TRBV24-1 and J is TRBJ2-7; D is perhaps TRBD1 (5 bases). The CDR3 consists of 15 residues. V was shortened by 4 bases and J by 1 base, with 13 bases between the two germline ends. Germline values: CDR1 KGHDR, CDR2 SFDVKD. CDR3 protein: CATSDPATASYEQYF. The CDR3 coding sequence is TGTGCCACCAGTGACCCGGCGACAGCGTCCTACGAGCAGTACTTC.

This clone was counted a few times. This sequence joins TRBV9 and TRBJ2-1; D perhaps matches TRBD1 (5 bases). The CDR3 covers 16 residues. Deletions cut 3 bases from V and 0 bases from J, with 13 bases between. CDR1 and CDR2 from the germline V gene are SGDLS and YYNGEE. CDR3 residues: CASSEGSDPSYNEQFF. The DNA for the CDR3 is TGTGCCAGCAGCGAGGGGTCGGACCCCTCCTACAATGAGCAGTTCTTC.

This clone was observed once. The V gene is TRBV6-5, the J gene TRBJ1-6; D not resolved. Deletions cut 6 bases from V and 9 bases from J, with 15 bases between. This CDR3 comprises 14 residues. Germline CDR1 is MNHEY and CDR2 is SVGAGI. The CDR3 reads CASRILALGSPLHF. In DNA, the CDR3 is TGTGCCAGCAGGATCCTTGCCCTAGGTTCACCCCTCCACTTT.

This rearrangement joins TRBV28 to TRBJ1-6, with TRBD1 matching 10 bases. The CDR3 is made up of 14 amino acids. The germline gives CDR1 MDHEN, CDR2 SYDVKM. V lost 10 bases and J lost 8; bases outside the gene matches: 8. Written as DNA, the CDR3 is TGTGCCACCCGGACAGGGGGTTTAGATTCACCCCTCCACTTT. The encoded protein is CATRTGGLDSPLHF. Complete variable domain (other parts from reference TRBV28 and TRBJ1-6): DVKVTQSSRYLVKRTGEKVFLECVQDMDHENMFWYRQDPGLGLRLIYFSYDVKMKEKGDIPEGYSVSREKKERFSLILESASTNQTSMYLCATRTGGLDSPLHFGNGTRLTVT.

V gene TRBV18 combines with J gene TRBJ2-6; D is ambiguous. V dropped 1 base and J dropped 0 bases, with 7 bases sitting between them. CDR3 size: 16 residues. The V gene's germline CDR1 is KGHSH and CDR2 LQKENI. This chain's CDR3 is CASSPQGSSGANVLTF. DNA of the CDR3: TGTGCCAGCTCACCACAGGGTAGCTCTGGGGCCAACGTCCTGACTTTC.

The chain joins TRBV6-2 or TRBV6-3 to TRBJ1-5; 8 bases fit TRBD1. Germline loops: CDR1 MNHEY, CDR2 SVGEGT. Losses at the gene ends were 0 bases for V and 4 bases for J; bases not matched to a gene: 5. The CDR3 extends over 16 amino acids. The CDR3 region is CASSYSPTGGNQPQHF. Written as DNA, the CDR3 is TGTGCCAGCAGTTACTCGCCAACAGGGGGGAATCAGCCCCAGCATTTT.

V and J are TRBV5-4 and TRBJ2-7, with 13 nucleotides matching TRBD2. V lost 3 bases, J lost 4 bases, and 1 base stayed unmatched. Germline loops: CDR1 SGHNT, CDR2 YYREEE (reference sequence). The CDR3 sequence is 14 residues long. CDR3 loop: CASSSLAGGYEQYF. The CDR3 region has the DNA TGTGCCAGCAGCTCACTAGCGGGGGGGTACGAGCAGTACTTC.

V and J are TRBV9 and TRBJ2-7; D gene ambiguous. Between the trimmed V and J ends, which lost 0 bases and 0 bases, there was a span of 7 bases. Germline V gene lookup returns CDR1 SGDLS and CDR2 YYNGEE. There are 14 residues in the CDR3. CDR3 in DNA: TGTGCCAGCAGCGTAGCACCCCGCTCCTACGAGCAGTACTTC. This gives the protein CASSVAPRSYEQYF.

V usage is TRBV7-9 and J usage is TRBJ2-7; D is uncertain. Germline V gene sequence: CDR1 SEHNR, CDR2 FQNEAQ (reference sequence). CDR3 length equals 13 residues. V lost 3 bases to trimming and J lost 2 bases, with 8 bases between them. In nucleotides, the CDR3 is TGTGCCAGCAGCTTCGGTCCTCCCTACGAGCAGTACTTC. Its protein is CASSFGPPYEQYF.

The V and J genes are TRBV3-1 (or the pseudogene TRBV3-2) and TRBJ2-7; D remains ambiguous. Trimming removed 0 bases at V and 4 bases at J, with 22 bases between. This CDR3 region has 18 residues. The germline CDR1 and CDR2 sequences are LGHDT and YNNKEL (reference sequence). The CDR3 here is CASSQDWNSPDPFYEQYF. In nucleotides, the CDR3 is TGTGCCAGCAGCCAAGATTGGAACAGCCCCGACCCTTTTTACGAGCAGTACTTC.